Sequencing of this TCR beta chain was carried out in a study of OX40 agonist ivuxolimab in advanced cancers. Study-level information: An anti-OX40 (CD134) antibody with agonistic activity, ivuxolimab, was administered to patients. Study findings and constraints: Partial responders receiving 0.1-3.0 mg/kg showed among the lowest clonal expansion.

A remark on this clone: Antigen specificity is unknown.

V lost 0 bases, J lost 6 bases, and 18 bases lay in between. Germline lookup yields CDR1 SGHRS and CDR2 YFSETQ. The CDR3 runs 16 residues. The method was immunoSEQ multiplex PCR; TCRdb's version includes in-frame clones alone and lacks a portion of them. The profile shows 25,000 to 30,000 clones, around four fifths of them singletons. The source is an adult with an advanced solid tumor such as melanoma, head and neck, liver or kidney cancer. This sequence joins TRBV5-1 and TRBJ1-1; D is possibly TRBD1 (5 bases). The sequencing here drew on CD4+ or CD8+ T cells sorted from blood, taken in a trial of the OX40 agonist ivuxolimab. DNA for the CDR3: TGCGCCAGCAGCTTGGTGGCAGACTGGGGGAGGGCTGAAGCTTTCTTT. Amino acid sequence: CASSLVADWGRAEAFF.